These 22 T cell receptor beta chains came from one sample sequenced in a study of long-term antiretroviral therapy in people with HIV. Survey-level immunoSEQ v3.0 assays were run. Repertoires were generated with immunoSEQ multiplex PCR, while TCRdb's copy carries only in-frame clones and drops some. The sample lists roughly 19,000 clones, about 91% occurring once. Material: unsorted PBMCs, obtained 4.4 years after starting antiretroviral therapy. These receptors all come from a woman aged 50 to 60 with HIV.

The V call is TRBV5-6, the J call TRBJ1-1; D is unresolved. The CDR3 is 13 residues long. CDR1 and CDR2 from the germline V gene are SGHDT and YYEEEE. The V gene lost 4 bases and the J gene lost 4 bases, with 11 bases spanning the gap. CDR3 in DNA: TGTGCCAGCAGCAAACGGGCGAGCACTGAAGCTTTCTTT. It encodes CASSKRASTEAFF.

On this clone: One junction end disagrees with the germline gene, perhaps due to a read error. The chain is built from TRBV7-7 and TRBJ2-5; 7 bases align to TRBD1. This CDR3 has 18 amino acids. The germline CDR1 and CDR2 sequences are SSHAT and FNYEAQ (reference sequence). The CDR3 reads CASNRGPKGAAGQETQYF. The CDR3 DNA sequence: TGTGCTAGCAATCGAGGCCCCAAGGGGGCGGCCGGCCAAGAGACCCAGTACTTC.

The rearrangement uses TRBV6-1 and TRBJ1-1; D is uncertain. The V end lost 8 bases, the J end lost 1 base, and 11 bases lay between the germline ends. Germline V gene lookup returns CDR1 MNHNS and CDR2 SASEGT. The CDR3 totals 13 residues. CDR3 loop: CASGWGWNTEAFF. The CDR3 nucleotides are TGTGCCAGCGGGTGGGGATGGAACACTGAAGCTTTCTTT.

This chain joins TRBV5-5 and TRBJ1-1, with 8 bases fitting TRBD1. CDR3 length equals 15 residues. Per the germline V gene, CDR1 is SGHKS and CDR2 is YYEKEE (reference sequence). J lost 0 bases, V lost 3 bases, and 4 bases had no gene match. In DNA form, the CDR3 reads TGTGCCAGCAGCTCTAGACAGGGGCTGAACACTGAAGCTTTCTTT. Its translation is CASSSRQGLNTEAFF.

V is TRBV5-1 and J is TRBJ1-1; D possibly corresponds to TRBD1 (5 bases). In germline, CDR1 is SGHRS, CDR2 YFSETQ. The CDR3 consists of 13 residues. The V end was cut by 3 bases, the J end by 6 bases, with 12 bases between. The CDR3 spells CASSWVQGSEAFF. In DNA form, the CDR3 reads TGCGCCAGCAGCTGGGTTCAGGGTTCTGAAGCTTTCTTT.

The rearrangement uses TRBV6-5 and TRBJ2-3; perhaps D is TRBD1 or TRBD2 (5 bases each). Trimming removed 5 bases at V and 2 bases at J, with 14 bases between. CDR1 and CDR2 from the germline V gene are MNHEY and SVGAGI. CDR3 length equals 15 residues. CDR3 nucleotide sequence: TGTGCCAGCAGTCCGGGGTGGGGGAACACAGATACGCAGTATTTT. Translated, it gives CASSPGWGNTDTQYF.

The chain carries TRBV30 and TRBJ1-6; D unclear. V was shortened by 2 bases and J by 7 bases, with 12 bases between the two germline ends. The CDR3 runs to 14 residues. Germline assignment: CDR1 GTSNPN and CDR2 SVGIG (reference sequence). This CDR3 reads CAWSQTDANSPLHF. For the CDR3, the DNA is TGTGCCTGGAGTCAGACGGACGCGAATTCACCCCTCCACTTT. Supplemented by reference TRBV30 and TRBJ1-6, the full variable domain reads SQTIHQWPATLVQPVGSPLSLECTVEGTSNPNLYWYRQAAGRGLQLLFYSVGIGQISSEVPQNLSASRPQDRQFILSSKKLLLSDSGFYLCAWSQTDANSPLHFGNGTRLTVT.

The chain employs TRBV6-6 and TRBJ2-7; 7 bases line up with TRBD2. This CDR3 comprises 15 residues. Unmatched junction bases numbered 9, after V lost 4 bases and J lost 3 bases. Germline assignment: CDR1 MNHNY and CDR2 SVGAGI (reference sequence). The CDR3 region has the DNA TGTGCCAGCAGTTCCCCCACCCGGACTAGCTACGAGCAGTACTTC. It specifies CASSSPTRTSYEQYF.

The chain couples TRBV18 to TRBJ2-5; unclear D gene. Trimming stripped 0 bases from V and 3 bases from J, with 5 bases between. From germline, CDR1 is KGHSH and CDR2 LQKENI. This CDR3 is built from 13 residues. CDR3 sequence (DNA): TGTGCCAGCTCACCACCCGCGGAAGAGACCCAGTACTTC. The encoded protein is CASSPPAEETQYF.

A note on this clone: The junction departs from the called germline gene at one end, perhaps through a read error. The chain carries TRBV7-7 and TRBJ2-3, with a tentative D call TRBD1 (6 bases). Germline-derived CDR1 and CDR2 are SSHAT and FNYEAQ (reference sequence). CDR3 length: 16 amino acids. The CDR3: CASSLGSGAGTDTQYF. As DNA, the CDR3 is TGTGCTAGCAGCTTAGGTTCAGGGGCTGGCACAGATACGCAGTATTTT.

The chain couples TRBV5-6 to TRBJ1-4; D might be TRBD1 (6 bases). V was shortened by 4 bases and J by 6 bases, with 19 bases between the two germline ends. Germline V CDR1 and CDR2: SGHDT, YYEEEE. CDR3 length: 16 residues. The CDR3 loop is CASSPGGGPEDEKLFF. In DNA form, the CDR3 reads TGTGCCAGCAGCCCCGGGGGGGGGCCCGAGGATGAAAAACTGTTTTTT. The whole variable domain, filled in from reference TRBV5-6 and TRBJ1-4, reads DAGVTQSPTHLIKTRGQQVTLRCSPKSGHDTVSWYQQALGQGPQFIFQYYEEEERQRGNFPDRFSGHQFPNYSSELNVNALLLGDSALYLCASSPGGGPEDEKLFFGSGTQLSVL.

This chain connects TRBV2 to TRBJ2-4, with D possibly TRBD1 on 6 matching bases. The CDR3 spans 14 residues. V was pared by 6 bases and J by 0 bases, with 9 bases between. Germline V lookup: CDR1 SNHLY, CDR2 FYNNEI. CDR3 region: CASRDRLAKNIQYF. DNA of the CDR3: TGTGCCAGCAGGGACAGATTAGCCAAAAACATTCAGTACTTC. Full variable domain (missing parts from reference TRBV2 and TRBJ2-4): EPEVTQTPSHQVTQMGQEVILRCVPISNHLYFYWYRQILGQKVEFLVSFYNNEISEKSEIFDDQFSVERPDGSNFTLKIRSTKLEDSAMYFCASRDRLAKNIQYFGAGTRLSVL.

The gene calls are TRBV5-6 and TRBJ2-7; unclear D gene. The CDR3 is 10 amino acids. CDR1 SGHDT and CDR2 YYEEEE come from the germline V gene. The V end was cut by 4 bases, the J end by 7 bases, with 6 bases between. Here the CDR3 reads CASSPQEQYF. CDR3 bases: TGTGCCAGCAGCCCTCAGGAGCAGTACTTC. Drawing the rest from reference TRBV5-6 and TRBJ2-7, the complete variable domain is DAGVTQSPTHLIKTRGQQVTLRCSPKSGHDTVSWYQQALGQGPQFIFQYYEEEERQRGNFPDRFSGHQFPNYSSELNVNALLLGDSALYLCASSPQEQYFGPGTRLTVT.

The chain links TRBV15 to TRBJ2-5; D not resolved. Germline CDR1 and CDR2: LNHNV and YYDKDF (reference sequence). V shed 0 bases and J shed 8 bases, with 10 bases lying between them. This CDR3 region has 13 residues. CDR3 bases: TGTGCCACCAGCAGAGATCTCGGCCCTACCCAGTACTTC. Its translation is CATSRDLGPTQYF.

The chain links TRBV9 to TRBJ2-3; D perhaps matches TRBD2 (7 bases). The CDR3 consists of 14 residues. Germline CDR1 is SGDLS and CDR2 is YYNGEE. The germline V and J ends were trimmed by 0 bases and 8 bases, with 13 bases remaining between them. The CDR3 spells CASSVAGGDGTQYF. The DNA of the CDR3 is TGTGCCAGCAGCGTAGCGGGGGGCGATGGTACGCAGTATTTT.

The J gene is TRBJ2-1, the V gene TRBV7-3; 7 nucleotides line up with TRBD1. The CDR3 contains 13 residues. With V trimmed by 4 bases and J by 7 bases, 4 bases remained unmatched. In germline, CDR1 is SGHTA, CDR2 FQGTGA. Here the CDR3 reads CASSSQGVNEQFF. DNA for the CDR3: TGTGCCAGCAGCTCCCAGGGGGTAAATGAGCAGTTCTTC.

This clone came up a few times. This chain joins TRBV7-2 and TRBJ2-7; 7 positions match TRBD2. J lost 2 bases, V lost 4 bases, and 8 bases had no gene match. The CDR3 runs to 15 residues. CDR1 and CDR2 (germline): SGHTA, FQGNSA. DNA of the CDR3: TGTGCCAGCAGCTCCACTAGCGTCGCCACCTACGAGCAGTACTTC. Translating gives CASSSTSVATYEQYF.

V gene TRBV5-1 combines with J gene TRBJ1-4; D uncertain. Germline CDR1 reads SGHRS; CDR2 reads YFSETQ. The germline V and J ends were trimmed by 4 bases and 3 bases, with 13 bases remaining between them. This CDR3 comprises 15 residues. The CDR3 spells CASSPSPMPNEKLFF. Here the CDR3 DNA reads TGCGCCAGCAGCCCCAGCCCGATGCCTAATGAAAAACTGTTTTTT. Combining the CDR3 with reference TRBV5-1 and TRBJ1-4 gives the whole variable domain KAGVTQTPRYLIKTRGQQVTLSCSPISGHRSVSWYQQTPGQGLQFLFEYFSETQRNKGNFPGRFSGRQFSNSRSEMNVSTLELGDSALYLCASSPSPMPNEKLFFGSGTQLSVL.

The V gene is TRBV4-3, the J gene TRBJ2-6; 8 bases line up with TRBD2. V was pared by 0 bases and J by 4 bases, with 17 bases of the junction left unmatched. This CDR3 is built from 21 residues. CDR1 LGHNA and CDR2 YSLEER come from the germline V gene. The CDR3 nucleotides are TGCGCCAGCAGCCAAGATGCCCGGGGGGGGACGCCCGGATACGGGGCCAACGTCCTGACTTTC. The encoded protein is CASSQDARGGTPGYGANVLTF.

This clone has just one count. The chain carries TRBV7-2 and TRBJ1-4; D unclear. The CDR3 is 14 amino acids. V was clipped by 1 base and J by 4 bases, with 7 bases between them. In germline, CDR1 is SGHTA, CDR2 FQGNSA. CDR3 sequence (DNA): TGTGCCAGCAGCTTAGTTGGGCTTAATGAAAAACTGTTTTTT. This gives the protein CASSLVGLNEKLFF.

This clone counts as large. The chain recombines TRBV7-3 with TRBJ1-2, with 7 bases lining up with TRBD1. The length of the CDR3 is 14 residues. V gave up 4 bases and J gave up 4 bases; unmatched junction bases: 6. Germline CDR1 is SGHTA and CDR2 is FQGTGA. CDR3 bases: TGTGCCAGCAGCTCCAGGGACAGTCTCTATGGCTACACCTTC. It translates to CASSSRDSLYGYTF.

The V and J genes are TRBV30 and TRBJ2-1; a possible D gene is TRBD1 (5 bases). Germline values: CDR1 GTSNPN, CDR2 SVGIG (reference sequence). V was trimmed by 3 bases and J by 3 bases, leaving 12 bases between them. This CDR3 spans 14 amino acids. The CDR3 spells CAWSPSGFYNEQFF. In DNA, the CDR3 is TGTGCCTGGAGCCCGTCAGGGTTCTACAATGAGCAGTTCTTC.